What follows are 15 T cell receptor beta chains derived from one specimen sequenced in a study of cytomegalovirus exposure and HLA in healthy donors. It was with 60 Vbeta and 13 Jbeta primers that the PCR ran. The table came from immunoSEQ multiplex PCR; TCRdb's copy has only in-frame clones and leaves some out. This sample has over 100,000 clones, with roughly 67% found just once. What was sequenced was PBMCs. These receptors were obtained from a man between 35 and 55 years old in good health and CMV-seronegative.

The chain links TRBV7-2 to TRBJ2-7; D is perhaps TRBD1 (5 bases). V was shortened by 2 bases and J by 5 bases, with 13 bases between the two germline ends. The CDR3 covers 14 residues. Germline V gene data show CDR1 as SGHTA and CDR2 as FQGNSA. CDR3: CASSLKLGHHEQYF. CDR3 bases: TGTGCCAGCAGCTTAAAATTGGGGCACCACGAGCAGTACTTC.

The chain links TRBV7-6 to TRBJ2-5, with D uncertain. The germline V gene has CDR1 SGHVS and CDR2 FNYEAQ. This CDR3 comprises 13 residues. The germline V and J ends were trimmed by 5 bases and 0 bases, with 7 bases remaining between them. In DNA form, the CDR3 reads TGTGCCAGCAGCCGAAACTACCAAGAGACCCAGTACTTC. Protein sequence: CASSRNYQETQYF.

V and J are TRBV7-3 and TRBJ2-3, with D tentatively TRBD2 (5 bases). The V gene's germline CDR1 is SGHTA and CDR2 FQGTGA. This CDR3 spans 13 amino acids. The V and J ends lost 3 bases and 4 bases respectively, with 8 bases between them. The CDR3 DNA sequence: TGTGCCAGCAGCTTTGAGAGGGCAGATACGCAGTATTTT. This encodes CASSFERADTQYF.

In DNA form, the CDR3 reads TGTGCCAGCAGCGTAGGACAGTTCACTGAAGCTTTCTTT. Its protein product is CASSVGQFTEAFF. The chain is built from TRBV7-2 and TRBJ1-1, with a weak D call TRBD1 (6 bases). Germline V gene sequence: CDR1 SGHTA, CDR2 FQGNSA. V lost 5 bases, J lost 4 bases, and 11 bases lay in between. The CDR3 spans 13 residues.

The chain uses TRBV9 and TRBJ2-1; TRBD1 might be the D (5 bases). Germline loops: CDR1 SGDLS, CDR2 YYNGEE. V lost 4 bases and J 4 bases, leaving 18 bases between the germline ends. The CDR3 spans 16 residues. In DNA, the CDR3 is TGTGCCAGCAGCCCAAGGGGTCCAGATAGATACAATGAGCAGTTCTTC. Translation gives CASSPRGPDRYNEQFF.

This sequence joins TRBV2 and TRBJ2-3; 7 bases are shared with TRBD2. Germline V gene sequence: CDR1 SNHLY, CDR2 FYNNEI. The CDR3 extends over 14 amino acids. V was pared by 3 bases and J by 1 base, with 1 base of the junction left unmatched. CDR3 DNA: TGTGCCAGCAGTGAGGGGGGGGGCACAGATACGCAGTATTTT. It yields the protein CASSEGGGTDTQYF.

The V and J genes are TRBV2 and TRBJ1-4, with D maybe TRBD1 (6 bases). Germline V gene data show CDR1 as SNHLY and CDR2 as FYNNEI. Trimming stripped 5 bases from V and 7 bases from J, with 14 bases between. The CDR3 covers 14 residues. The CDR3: CASSPTGRGEKLFF. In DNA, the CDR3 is TGTGCCAGCAGTCCGACAGGTCGGGGTGAAAAACTGTTTTTT.

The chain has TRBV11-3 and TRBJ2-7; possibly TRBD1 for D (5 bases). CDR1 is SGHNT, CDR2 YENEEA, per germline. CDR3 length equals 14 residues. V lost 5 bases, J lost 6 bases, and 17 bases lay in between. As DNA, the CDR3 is TGTGCCAGCAGCCTTGGCCCTACCAGGGCCGAGCAGTACTTC. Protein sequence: CASSLGPTRAEQYF.

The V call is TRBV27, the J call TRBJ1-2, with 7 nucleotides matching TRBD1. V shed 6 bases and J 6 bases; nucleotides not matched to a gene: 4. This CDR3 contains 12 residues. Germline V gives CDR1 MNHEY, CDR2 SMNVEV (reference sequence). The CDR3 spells CASRKTGNGYTF. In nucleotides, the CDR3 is TGTGCCAGCAGAAAGACAGGGAATGGCTACACCTTC.

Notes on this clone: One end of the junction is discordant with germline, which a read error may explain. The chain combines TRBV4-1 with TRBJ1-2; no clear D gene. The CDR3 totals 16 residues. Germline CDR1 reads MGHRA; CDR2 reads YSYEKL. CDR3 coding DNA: TGCGCCAGCAGCCAAGGCAGGTCGGGGAGTGACTATGGCTACCCCTTC. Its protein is CASSQGRSGSDYGYPF.

CDR3 amino acids: CASSLTPGQGMPYGYTF. CDR3 nucleotide sequence: TGTGCCAGCAGCTTAACCCCGGGACAGGGGATGCCCTATGGCTACACCTTC. V and J are TRBV7-6 and TRBJ1-2; 10 bases agree with TRBD1. There are 17 residues in the CDR3. Trimming took 2 bases from V and 4 from J; bases not matched to a gene: 10. CDR1 and CDR2 from the germline V gene are SGHVS and FNYEAQ.

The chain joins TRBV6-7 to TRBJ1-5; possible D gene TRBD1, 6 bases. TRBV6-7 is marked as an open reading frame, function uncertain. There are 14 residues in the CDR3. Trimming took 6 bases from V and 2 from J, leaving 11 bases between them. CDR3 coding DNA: TGTGCCAGCAGGGCAGGACAGTGCAATCAGCCCCAGCATTTT. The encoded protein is CASRAGQCNQPQHF.

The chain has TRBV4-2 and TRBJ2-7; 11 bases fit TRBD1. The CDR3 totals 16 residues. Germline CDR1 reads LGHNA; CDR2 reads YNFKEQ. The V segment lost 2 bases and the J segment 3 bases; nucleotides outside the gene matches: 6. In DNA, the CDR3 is TGTGCCAGCAGCCAAACCCCCGGGACAGGGGGCTACGAGCAGTACTTC. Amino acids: CASSQTPGTGGYEQYF.

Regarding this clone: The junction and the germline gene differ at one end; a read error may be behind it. For the CDR3, the DNA is TGTTCCAGCAGCTCAAACAGGGGCCTCACCGGGGAGCTGTTTTTT. Protein: CSSSSNRGLTGELFF. This sequence joins TRBV7-9 and TRBJ2-2, with 7 bases fitting TRBD1. The CDR3 has 15 residues. Germline assignment: CDR1 SEHNR and CDR2 FQNEAQ (reference sequence).

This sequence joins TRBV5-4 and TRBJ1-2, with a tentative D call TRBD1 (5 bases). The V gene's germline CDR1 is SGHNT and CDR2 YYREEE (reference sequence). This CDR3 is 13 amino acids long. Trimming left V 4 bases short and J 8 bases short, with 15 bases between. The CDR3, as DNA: TGTGCCAGCAGCCCCGGGGGGGAGCGAGGCTACACCTTC. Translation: CASSPGGERGYTF.